The 32 T cell receptor beta chains in this list originate from one sample, sequenced in a study of cytomegalovirus exposure and HLA in healthy donors. Only in-frame clones appear in the TCRdb table, and some are missing; sequencing was by immunoSEQ multiplex PCR. The repertoire holds fewer than 400,000 clones, roughly 85% seen once, with more than 0.8% in the top ten. Sequencing was performed on PBMCs. These receptors came from a woman younger than 30 in good health and CMV-seronegative.

The chain is built from TRBV21-1 and TRBJ2-7; the table's D call, TRBD2, was not checked against the DNA. TRBV21-1 is assigned pseudogene status. The CDR3 is 13 residues long. This CDR3 reads CASSPRRAYEQYF. As DNA, the CDR3 is TGTGCCAGCAGCCCGCGGAGGGCCTACGAGCAGTACTTC.

This clone was observed once. The chain carries TRBV5-1 and TRBJ1-1; 10 bases are a match to TRBD1. The CDR3 runs to 16 residues. The germline V gene encodes CDR1 SGHRS and CDR2 YFSETQ. V shed 4 bases, J shed 1 base, and the junction held 7 bases outside the gene matches. The CDR3 loop is CASSVGTGVENTEAFF. In nucleotides, the CDR3 is TGCGCCAGCAGCGTCGGGACAGGGGTAGAGAACACTGAAGCTTTCTTT. The full variable domain, completed using reference TRBV5-1 and TRBJ1-1, is KAGVTQTPRYLIKTRGQQVTLSCSPISGHRSVSWYQQTPGQGLQFLFEYFSETQRNKGNFPGRFSGRQFSNSRSEMNVSTLELGDSALYLCASSVGTGVENTEAFFGQGTRLTVV.

The chain joins TRBV5-1 to TRBJ1-4; 10 nucleotides line up with TRBD1. The germline gives CDR1 SGHRS, CDR2 YFSETQ. The CDR3 is 17 residues long. V shed 4 bases and J 0 bases; nucleotides not matched to a gene: 6. The chain's CDR3 is CASSPGQGTATNEKLFF. The CDR3 DNA reads TGCGCCAGCAGCCCGGGACAGGGGACCGCAACTAATGAAAAACTGTTTTTT.

This clone appeared a single time. A read error may produce the germline difference seen at one junction end. The chain combines TRBV14 with TRBJ1-4; the D is unclear. There are 9 residues in the CDR3. Germline values: CDR1 SGHDN, CDR2 FVKESK. The CDR3 sequence: CASSPVGWF. The DNA of the CDR3 is TGTGCCAGCAGCCCCGTCGGTTGGTTC.

V gene TRBV11-2 combines with J gene TRBJ1-5, with D unresolved. There are 14 residues in the CDR3. Between the trimmed V and J ends, which lost 3 bases and 5 bases, there was a span of 11 bases. Germline loops: CDR1 SGHAT, CDR2 FQNNGV. The CDR3 DNA reads as TGTGCCAGCAGCTTTTCCGACACAGATCAGCCCCAGCATTTT. Protein product: CASSFSDTDQPQHF. The complete variable domain, with remaining parts taken from reference TRBV11-2 and TRBJ1-5, reads EAGVAQSPRYKIIEKRQSVAFWCNPISGHATLYWYQQILGQGPKLLIQFQNNGVVDDSQLPKDRFSAERLKGVDSTLKIQPAKLEDSAVYLCASSFSDTDQPQHFGDGTRLSIL.

J is TRBJ2-5 and V is TRBV6-5; possible D gene TRBD2, 6 bases. With 4 bases removed from V and 3 bases from J, the gap between germline ends came to 9 bases. Germline lookup yields CDR1 MNHEY and CDR2 SVGAGI. This CDR3 region has 13 residues. The CDR3 DNA is TGTGCCAGCAGTTCAACGGGGGAAGAGACCCAGTACTTC. This translates into CASSSTGEETQYF.

The chain carries TRBV27 and TRBJ2-1, with D possibly TRBD1 on 5 matching bases. V lost 2 bases and J 0 bases, leaving 5 bases between the germline ends. This CDR3 is built from 14 residues. CDR1 is MNHEY and CDR2 is SMNVEV in the germline V gene (reference sequence). CDR3 sequence: CASSLRGSYNEQFF. The CDR3 DNA is TGTGCCAGCAGTTTAAGGGGCTCCTACAATGAGCAGTTCTTC.

The rearrangement joins TRBV6-5 to TRBJ2-5; a possible D gene is TRBD2 (7 bases). CDR1 and CDR2 from the germline V gene are MNHEY and SVGAGI. With 7 bases removed from V and 5 bases from J, the gap between germline ends came to 20 bases. CDR3 size: 15 residues. CDR3 region: CASKTSSGGGETQYF. In DNA form, the CDR3 reads TGTGCCAGCAAAACATCTAGCGGAGGGGGGGAGACCCAGTACTTC.

The sample holds one count of this clone. This sequence joins TRBV6-5 and TRBJ1-1, with D uncertain. This CDR3 comprises 12 residues. Germline V CDR1 and CDR2: MNHEY, SVGAGI. V dropped 6 bases and J dropped 5 bases, with 10 bases sitting between them. The CDR3 bases are TGTGCCAGCAGCCACACCGTGACTGAAGCTTTCTTT. Its protein is CASSHTVTEAFF.

This chain connects TRBV19 to TRBJ2-3; 9 nucleotides align to TRBD2. J lost 0 bases, V lost 7 bases, and 8 bases had no gene match. Germline V gene sequence: CDR1 LNHDA, CDR2 SQIVND (reference sequence). The length of the CDR3 is 16 residues. The CDR3 DNA follows: TGTGCCAGTACCCCTGGGACTAGCATAAGCACAGATACGCAGTATTTT. Translated, it gives CASTPGTSISTDTQYF.

There are a few counts of this clone. The chain employs TRBV18 and TRBJ2-1; D possibly corresponds to TRBD1 (5 bases). With 3 bases removed from V and 0 bases from J, the gap between germline ends came to 15 bases. From germline, CDR1 is KGHSH and CDR2 LQKENI. The CDR3 extends over 17 amino acids. CDR3 DNA: TGTGCCAGCTCACCGGGGCGGCAGTCGAGCTCCTACAATGAGCAGTTCTTC. It yields the protein CASSPGRQSSSYNEQFF.

The V gene is TRBV5-1, the J gene TRBJ2-1; a possible D gene is TRBD2 (6 bases). Germline V CDR1 and CDR2: SGHRS, YFSETQ. This CDR3 has 16 amino acids. The V end lost 0 bases, the J end lost 0 bases, and 10 bases lay between the germline ends. CDR3 sequence (DNA): TGCGCCAGCAGCTTGGTGCGGGATAGCTCCTACAATGAGCAGTTCTTC. This codes for CASSLVRDSSYNEQFF.

This chain joins TRBV2 and TRBJ2-2; 8 bases fit TRBD2. V dropped 4 bases and J dropped 0; count of bases not matched to a gene: 4. Germline values: CDR1 SNHLY, CDR2 FYNNEI. This CDR3 has 16 amino acids. The CDR3: CASSVSSGANTGELFF. CDR3 bases: TGTGCCAGCAGTGTGAGTAGCGGGGCGAACACCGGGGAGCTGTTTTTT. The variable domain in full, with the rest retrieved from reference TRBV2 and TRBJ2-2, is EPEVTQTPSHQVTQMGQEVILRCVPISNHLYFYWYRQILGQKVEFLVSFYNNEISEKSEIFDDQFSVERPDGSNFTLKIRSTKLEDSAMYFCASSVSSGANTGELFFGEGSRLTVL.

This chain uses TRBV5-6 with TRBJ1-2; 10 bases map to TRBD1. CDR3 length equals 15 residues. The junction had 7 bases not matched to a gene; V was cut back by 3 bases and J by 5 bases. Germline V gene data show CDR1 as SGHDT and CDR2 as YYEEEE. The DNA for the CDR3 is TGTGCCAGCAGCTCCCGGGACAGGGGAAGGTATGGCTACACCTTC. Its protein product is CASSSRDRGRYGYTF.

The chain uses TRBV9 and TRBJ2-5; 7 bases align to TRBD2. The CDR3 runs to 15 residues. CDR1 SGDLS and CDR2 YYNGEE come from the germline V gene. With V trimmed by 6 bases and J by 5 bases, 13 bases remained unmatched. CDR3 sequence: CASTRGEGTWETQYF. The CDR3 nucleotides are TGTGCCAGCACGAGAGGGGAGGGGACGTGGGAGACCCAGTACTTC.

The V and J genes are TRBV6-5 and TRBJ2-5, with a possible D match to TRBD1 (6 bases). Trimming took off 6 bases at V and 1 base at J, with 15 bases between the two ends. The CDR3 contains 15 residues. Looked up from germline, CDR1 is MNHEY and CDR2 is SVGAGI. As DNA, the CDR3 is TGTGCCAGCAGCCACGAAGCAGGGGTCCAAGAGACCCAGTACTTC. Its translation: CASSHEAGVQETQYF.

V usage is TRBV11-1 and J usage is TRBJ1-2, with 7 positions matching TRBD1. From germline, CDR1 is SGHAT and CDR2 FQDESV (reference sequence). The length of the CDR3 is 13 residues. V gave up 5 bases and J gave up 8 bases; unmatched junction bases: 8. DNA of the CDR3: TGTGCCAGCAGCGCCGGAAGGGGGCTCGGCTACACCTTC. Protein: CASSAGRGLGYTF.

The rearrangement joins TRBV9 to TRBJ1-1, with D hard to call. Per germline, CDR1 SGDLS and CDR2 YYNGEE. V lost 7 bases and J lost 3, with 13 bases in between. CDR3 length: 13 amino acids. The CDR3 nucleotides are TGTGCCAGCCAGAACCACCAGGACACTGAAGCTTTCTTT. Protein sequence: CASQNHQDTEAFF.

This chain uses TRBV2 with TRBJ2-1; 9 bases align to TRBD2. Per germline, CDR1 SNHLY and CDR2 FYNNEI. This CDR3 has 14 amino acids. With 4 bases clipped from V and 8 bases from J, the junction kept 6 bases outside the gene matches. This CDR3 reads CASSVASGMDEQFF. The CDR3 nucleotides read TGTGCCAGCAGTGTGGCTAGCGGGATGGATGAGCAGTTCTTC. Complete variable domain (other parts from reference TRBV2 and TRBJ2-1): EPEVTQTPSHQVTQMGQEVILRCVPISNHLYFYWYRQILGQKVEFLVSFYNNEISEKSEIFDDQFSVERPDGSNFTLKIRSTKLEDSAMYFCASSVASGMDEQFFGPGTRLTVL.

The chain links TRBV27 to TRBJ1-2; no clear D. The CDR3 consists of 14 residues. Trimming cost V 3 bases and J 3 bases, with 11 bases left between them. Germline loops: CDR1 MNHEY, CDR2 SMNVEV (reference sequence). CDR3 region: CASSFRNSHYGYTF. The CDR3 DNA is TGTGCCAGCAGTTTTAGAAACAGCCACTATGGCTACACCTTC.

The V gene is TRBV28, the J gene TRBJ1-2; tentatively, D is TRBD1 (5 bases). The CDR3 contains 13 residues. The germline CDR1 and CDR2 sequences are MDHEN and SYDVKM. V dropped 7 bases and J dropped 8 bases, with 17 bases sitting between them. CDR3 DNA sequence: TGTGCCAGCATTCATAGTCAGGGACTCGGCTACACCTTC. This gives the protein CASIHSQGLGYTF.

A few counts support this clone. This sequence joins TRBV29-1 and TRBJ1-3, with D unclear. Germline V gene lookup returns CDR1 SQVTM and CDR2 ANQGSEA. The ends were cut back, 4 bases at V and 0 bases at J, with 4 bases in the middle. The CDR3 spans 12 residues. Here the CDR3 DNA reads TGCAGCGTTGCTCTCTCTGGAAACACCATATATTTT. It specifies CSVALSGNTIYF.

The chain carries TRBV4-2 and TRBJ2-1; no definite D call. Germline loops: CDR1 LGHNA, CDR2 YNFKEQ. The CDR3 contains 15 residues. V was shortened by 0 bases and J by 0 bases, with 6 bases between the two germline ends. CDR3 nucleotide sequence: TGTGCCAGCAGCCAAGATGGAGCCTCCTACAATGAGCAGTTCTTC. This gives the protein CASSQDGASYNEQFF.

The J gene is TRBJ1-4, the V gene TRBV18, with no clear D. The germline gives CDR1 KGHSH, CDR2 LQKENI. The V end lost 5 bases, the J end lost 4 bases, and 8 bases lay between the germline ends. The CDR3 is made up of 13 amino acids. The CDR3 sequence: CASSGGLNEKLFF. The CDR3 region has the DNA TGTGCCAGCTCAGGCGGACTTAATGAAAAACTGTTTTTT.

The rearrangement links TRBV7-2 to TRBJ1-3; D is unresolved. V lost 0 bases and J 4 bases, leaving 7 bases between the germline ends. Germline CDR1 is SGHTA and CDR2 is FQGNSA. This CDR3 is built from 14 residues. The CDR3: CASSLAGSGNTIYF. As DNA, the CDR3 is TGTGCCAGCAGCTTAGCCGGGTCCGGAAACACCATATATTTT.

CDR3 sequence reads: CASSQTVNQPQHF. CDR3 coding DNA: TGTGCCAGCAGCCAGACAGTAAATCAGCCCCAGCATTTT. The rearrangement joins TRBV7-2 to TRBJ1-5; possible D gene TRBD1, 5 bases. Germline-derived CDR1 and CDR2 are SGHTA and FQGNSA. The CDR3 is made up of 13 amino acids. V lost 5 bases and J lost 4, with 9 bases in between.

This clone was seen only a few times. The chain links TRBV4-3 to TRBJ1-2; D gene uncertain. V shed 0 bases and J shed 8 bases, with 7 bases lying between them. There are 12 residues in the CDR3. Germline CDR1 and CDR2: LGHNA and YSLEER. CDR3 nucleotide sequence: TGCGCCAGCAGCCAAGATAGTTTCGGCTACACCTTC. Translated: CASSQDSFGYTF.

This rearrangement joins TRBV7-4 to TRBJ1-5; a weak D match, TRBD1 (6 bases). Germline values: CDR1 SGHVT, CDR2 SQSDAQ. V lost 0 bases and J lost 0, with 12 bases in between. The CDR3 extends over 17 amino acids. In DNA, the CDR3 is TGTGCCAGCAGCTTAGCGATCAGGGGAACTAGCAATCAGCCCCAGCATTTT. Protein product: CASSLAIRGTSNQPQHF.

This sequence joins TRBV19 and TRBJ2-3, with a weak D call TRBD1 (7 bases). This CDR3 spans 17 amino acids. Germline V lookup: CDR1 LNHDA, CDR2 SQIVND (reference sequence). The V gene lost 0 bases and the J gene lost 5 bases, with 18 bases spanning the gap. The CDR3 here is CASSIDLGGRGVDTQYF. DNA for the CDR3: TGTGCCAGTAGTATAGATCTTGGTGGCAGGGGGGTAGATACGCAGTATTTT. The whole variable domain, filled in from reference TRBV19 and TRBJ2-3, reads DGGITQSPKYLFRKEGQNVTLSCEQNLNHDAMYWYRQDPGQGLRLIYYSQIVNDFQKGDIAEGYSVSREKKESFPLTVTSAQKNPTAFYLCASSIDLGGRGVDTQYFGPGTRLTVL.

V is TRBV15 and J is TRBJ2-7; D remains unclear. This CDR3 region has 14 residues. Germline assignment: CDR1 LNHNV and CDR2 YYDKDF (reference sequence). With 1 base removed from V and 2 bases from J, the gap between germline ends came to 9 bases. The CDR3 protein is CATSRAAGAYEQYF. CDR3 nucleotide sequence: TGTGCCACCAGCAGAGCTGCCGGAGCCTACGAGCAGTACTTC.

The rearrangement uses TRBV27 and TRBJ2-7; perhaps TRBD2 as D (5 bases). The CDR3 sequence is 13 residues long. V gave up 3 bases and J gave up 7 bases, with 13 bases separating them. The germline gives CDR1 MNHEY, CDR2 SMNVEV (reference sequence). Written as DNA, the CDR3 is TGTGCCAGCAGTTTTGGATTCCGAGGGGAGCAGTACTTC. The encoded protein is CASSFGFRGEQYF.

This clone has a single count. In nucleotides, the CDR3 is TGTGCCAGCAGTGACTCAAGCGGGAGGGTCTACAATGAGCAGTTCTTC. It codes for CASSDSSGRVYNEQFF. V usage is TRBV25-1 and J usage is TRBJ2-1, with 10 positions matching TRBD2. The ends lost 3 bases at V and 3 bases at J; junction bases unmatched: 5. Germline CDR1 MGHDK, CDR2 SYGVNS. This CDR3 contains 16 residues.